A single sample is the source of the 24 T cell receptor beta chains below, sequenced in a study of T cell responses to AZD1222 COVID-19 vaccine (dated by TCRdb to 2020 to 2022). The library was produced with the immunoSEQ multiplex PCR assay. As stored in TCRdb, this immuneACCESS dataset retains in-frame rearrangements with V and J assigned. A fraction of the clones does not appear; measured against another copy, unresolved V genes explain less than half of the discrepancy, and the remainder lacks a known reason. The sample table contains 120,000 or so clones; only one count was recorded for roughly 90% of them. 0.9% to 1.2% of the sample is held by the ten biggest clonotypes. The sample's time point label is to be understood as: baseline before first vaccination. The input for sequencing was peripheral blood, taken on day 0 of AZD1222 vaccination. All receptors derive from an adult in good health.

The chain couples TRBV28 to TRBJ1-2; D not certain. CDR3 length: 15 amino acids. Trimming left V 5 bases short and J 8 bases short, with 21 bases between. Germline values: CDR1 MDHEN, CDR2 SYDVKM. The CDR3 DNA follows: TGTGCCAGCAGTCCGGGAGATCCTATGAGTTCCGGCTACACCTTC. Translated: CASSPGDPMSSGYTF.

This sequence joins TRBV28 and TRBJ2-7; possible D gene TRBD2, 6 bases. Trimming took 6 bases from V and 5 from J, leaving 17 bases between them. The CDR3 is made up of 14 amino acids. Per the germline V gene, CDR1 is MDHEN and CDR2 is SYDVKM. CDR3: CASRPGGARDEQYF. Written as DNA, the CDR3 is TGTGCCAGCAGACCCGGCGGGGCTCGGGACGAGCAGTACTTC.

The chain links TRBV14 to TRBJ2-1; 9 bases are a match to TRBD1. CDR1 SGHDN and CDR2 FVKESK come from the germline V gene. CDR3 size: 17 residues. V gave up 4 bases and J gave up 0 bases; unmatched junction bases: 7. The CDR3 DNA follows: TGTGCCAGCAGCCGCATTCCGGGACAGGGCTCCTACAATGAGCAGTTCTTC. This codes for CASSRIPGQGSYNEQFF.

The chain recombines TRBV9 with TRBJ1-1; D is ambiguous. Germline CDR1 reads SGDLS; CDR2 reads YYNGEE. There are 13 residues in the CDR3. The ends were cut back, 3 bases at V and 1 base at J, with 7 bases in the middle. CDR3 residues: CASSATTNTEAFF. CDR3 in DNA: TGTGCCAGCAGCGCGACAACGAACACTGAAGCTTTCTTT.

The chain links TRBV5-5 to TRBJ2-7; no clear D. CDR1 is SGHKS and CDR2 is YYEKEE in the germline V gene (reference sequence). V dropped 0 bases and J dropped 2 bases, with 9 bases sitting between them. CDR3 length equals 14 residues. The CDR3 region has the DNA TGTGCCAGCAGCTTGGGTGGCAGCCCCTACGAGCAGTACTTC. It yields the protein CASSLGGSPYEQYF.

V is TRBV11-3 and J is TRBJ1-3; 8 positions match TRBD1. Germline lookup yields CDR1 SGHNT and CDR2 YENEEA. The CDR3 loop spans 16 amino acids. V dropped 4 bases and J dropped 0; count of bases not matched to a gene: 5. The CDR3 loop is CASSSGQGGSGNTIYF. The CDR3 region has the DNA TGTGCCAGCAGCTCCGGACAGGGTGGCTCTGGAAACACCATATATTTT.

This clone was seen once. The V gene is TRBV10-2, the J gene TRBJ2-1, with D unclear. The ends were cut back, 2 bases at V and 4 bases at J, with 3 bases in the middle. This CDR3 comprises 12 residues. CDR1 is WSHSY, CDR2 SAAADI, per germline. CDR3 sequence: CASSEQYNEQFF. CDR3 bases: TGCGCCAGCAGTGAGCAATACAATGAGCAGTTCTTC.

This chain connects TRBV12-5 to TRBJ1-3; unclear D gene. The CDR3 is 13 residues long. Germline assignment: CDR1 LGHNT and CDR2 FRNRAP. V was trimmed by 0 bases and J by 6 bases, leaving 6 bases between them. The CDR3 DNA reads as TGTGCTAGTGGTTTGGTTGTTTCAAACACCATATATTTT. The encoded protein is CASGLVVSNTIYF. Looking up the rest from reference TRBV12-5 and TRBJ1-3 gives the full variable domain: DARVTQTPRHKVTEMGQEVTMRCQPILGHNTVFWYRQTMMQGLELLAYFRNRAPLDDSGMPKDRFSAEMPDATLATLKIQPSEPRDSAVYFCASGLVVSNTIYFGEGSWLTVV.

The gene calls are TRBV2 and TRBJ1-5, with a possible D match to TRBD1 (5 bases). From germline, CDR1 is SNHLY and CDR2 FYNNEI. The CDR3 consists of 15 residues. Trimming took 4 bases from V and 4 from J, leaving 14 bases between them. CDR3 nucleotides: TGTGCCAGCAGTGCACAGGATCGTCGAAATCAGCCCCAGCATTTT. It is translated as CASSAQDRRNQPQHF.

The chain is built from TRBV9 and TRBJ2-2, with a tentative D call TRBD2 (5 bases). V shed 6 bases and J shed 5 bases, with 11 bases lying between them. The CDR3 covers 13 residues. Germline V gene data show CDR1 as SGDLS and CDR2 as YYNGEE. CDR3 amino acids: CASNPGKTGELFF. In DNA form, the CDR3 reads TGTGCCAGCAACCCGGGAAAGACCGGGGAGCTGTTTTTT.

This rearrangement joins TRBV10-3 to TRBJ1-3; D not resolved. The CDR3 covers 11 residues. Germline CDR1 and CDR2: ENHRY and SYGVKD. The CDR3 is CAMDGGNTIYF. The CDR3 nucleotides read TGTGCGATGGACGGTGGAAACACCATATATTTT.

This CDR3 reads CASSPPGTPYNEQFF. CDR3 coding DNA: TGTGCCAGCAGCCCTCCCGGGACACCTTACAATGAGCAGTTCTTC. The genes are TRBV7-6 and TRBJ2-1, with a weak D call TRBD1 (6 bases). The germline gives CDR1 SGHVS, CDR2 FNYEAQ. V dropped 5 bases and J dropped 4 bases, with 15 bases sitting between them. This CDR3 has 15 amino acids.

This clone was detected a few times. This rearrangement joins TRBV6-1 to TRBJ1-1; the D is unclear. The CDR3 length is 15 residues. Germline V gene lookup returns CDR1 MNHNS and CDR2 SASEGT. V dropped 6 bases and J dropped 5 bases, with 19 bases sitting between them. CDR3 coding DNA: TGTGCCAGCAGCAGCGCAGGCAGACCTGAAACTGAAGCTTTCTTT. Protein sequence: CASSSAGRPETEAFF.

This rearrangement joins TRBV4-2 to TRBJ2-2, with D maybe TRBD2 (5 bases). The CDR3 contains 17 residues. The V gene's germline CDR1 is LGHNA and CDR2 YNFKEQ. V lost 1 base, J lost 4 bases, and 16 bases lay in between. CDR3 sequence (DNA): TGTGCCAGCAGCCAAGTAAGGGCCGGGATTGGCACCGGGGAGCTGTTTTTT. Amino acid sequence: CASSQVRAGIGTGELFF.

This clone has only a few counts. The rearrangement uses TRBV12-3 or TRBV12-4 and TRBJ1-2, with 8 bases lining up with TRBD1. V dropped 5 bases and J dropped 5; count of bases not matched to a gene: 4. The CDR3 totals 13 residues. The CDR3: CASSRTGLYGYTF. The DNA for the CDR3 is TGTGCCAGCAGTAGGACAGGGCTTTATGGCTACACCTTC.

This chain connects TRBV18 to TRBJ2-5; D possibly corresponds to TRBD1 (6 bases). Germline CDR1 reads KGHSH; CDR2 reads LQKENI. The CDR3 length is 14 residues. Deletions cut 3 bases from V and 4 bases from J, with 12 bases between. The CDR3 loop reads CASSPQQGSETQYF. In DNA, the CDR3 is TGTGCCAGCTCACCGCAACAGGGTTCAGAGACCCAGTACTTC.

This chain joins TRBV24-1 and TRBJ2-7; 10 bases are shared with TRBD1. V was pared by 8 bases and J by 7 bases, with 7 bases of the junction left unmatched. Germline V gene data show CDR1 as KGHDR and CDR2 as SFDVKD. The CDR3 loop spans 13 amino acids. The CDR3: CATKGQGSGEQYF. DNA for the CDR3: TGTGCCACCAAGGGACAGGGGTCGGGAGAGCAGTACTTC.

V usage is TRBV7-9 and J usage is TRBJ1-2; D may be TRBD1 (6 bases). This CDR3 is 15 amino acids long. Germline V gene lookup returns CDR1 SEHNR and CDR2 FQNEAQ (reference sequence). V was shortened by 1 base and J by 6 bases, with 15 bases between the two germline ends. The CDR3 protein is CASSLDLSGAHGYTF. The DNA for the CDR3 is TGTGCCAGCAGCTTAGATTTATCGGGGGCGCATGGCTACACCTTC. Full variable domain (missing parts from reference TRBV7-9 and TRBJ1-2): DTGVSQNPRHKITKRGQNVTFRCDPISEHNRLYWYRQTLGQGPEFLTYFQNEAQLEKSRLLSDRFSAERPKGSFSTLEIQRTEQGDSAMYLCASSLDLSGAHGYTFGSGTRLTVV.

This chain links TRBV7-3 with TRBJ2-3; TRBD1 agrees at 7 bases. Germline loops: CDR1 SGHTA, CDR2 FQGTGA. The V segment lost 5 bases and the J segment 3 bases; nucleotides outside the gene matches: 5. This CDR3 contains 14 residues. DNA for the CDR3: TGTGCCAGCAGCCCGACAGGGAGAACAGATACGCAGTATTTT. This sequence encodes CASSPTGRTDTQYF.

This chain links TRBV18 with TRBJ1-3, with TRBD1 matching 8 bases. In germline, CDR1 is KGHSH, CDR2 LQKENI. The CDR3 is 16 amino acids. The J segment lost 0 bases and the V segment lost 1 base, leaving 2 bases of the junction unmatched. The CDR3 coding sequence is TGTGCCAGCTCACCACGGACAGGGAGCTCTGGAAACACCATATATTTT. This sequence encodes CASSPRTGSSGNTIYF.

The chain links TRBV28 to TRBJ1-1; D ambiguous. V lost 6 bases and J 6 bases, leaving 11 bases between the germline ends. There are 12 residues in the CDR3. Germline V CDR1 and CDR2: MDHEN, SYDVKM. The CDR3 is CASRPPWAEAFF. CDR3 nucleotides: TGTGCCAGCAGGCCCCCATGGGCTGAAGCTTTCTTT.

The chain uses TRBV6-5 and TRBJ1-2, with 7 bases lining up with TRBD1. The V and J ends lost 6 bases and 2 bases, in that order; junction bases with no gene match: 3. The length of the CDR3 is 13 residues. Germline V CDR1 and CDR2: MNHEY, SVGAGI. The chain's CDR3 is CASRSTGNYGYTF. DNA of the CDR3: TGTGCCAGCAGGTCGACAGGGAACTATGGCTACACCTTC.

The chain combines TRBV5-4 with TRBJ2-7, with TRBD2 matching 12 bases. Germline loops: CDR1 SGHNT, CDR2 YYREEE (reference sequence). V was pared by 3 bases and J by 0 bases, with 13 bases of the junction left unmatched. The CDR3 is made up of 19 amino acids. The CDR3 DNA sequence: TGTGCCAGCAGCTCGTATACCGGGACTAGCGGGCGCCTCTCCTACGAGCAGTACTTC. Its translation: CASSSYTGTSGRLSYEQYF.

CDR3 residues: CASKGDTTSYEQYF. The DNA of the CDR3 is TGTGCCAGCAAGGGGGACACGACCTCCTACGAGCAGTACTTC. The V gene is TRBV2, the J gene TRBJ2-7, with a weak D call TRBD1 (6 bases). This CDR3 has 14 residues. Per germline, CDR1 SNHLY and CDR2 FYNNEI. V was clipped by 7 bases and J by 0 bases, with 13 bases between them.